These 13 T cell receptor beta chains were all obtained from the same sample, sequenced in a study of CD8 T cells in Susac syndrome. With random hexamers, reverse transcription was performed on about 0.5 to 1 ug of RNA. TCRdb reanalysed the immunoSEQ multiplex PCR reads using MiXCR and keeps one entry per CDR3 protein. The repertoire has approximately 160,000 distinct CDR3 sequences, approximately 93% of them found once; the top ten carry 0.075% to 0.095%. The sequenced sample consisted of CD4+ T cells from PBMCs. Receptors were obtained from a human donor with multiple sclerosis.

The chain is built from TRBV20-1 and TRBJ1-1, with no clear D. The V end lost 3 bases, the J end lost 5 bases, and 16 bases lay between the germline ends. Germline CDR1 DFQATT, CDR2 SNEGSKA (reference sequence). CDR3 length: 14 amino acids. The CDR3 is CSARDSGLQTEAFF. The CDR3 nucleotides read TGCAGTGCTAGGGATTCCGGGCTCCAGACTGAAGCTTTCTTT.

The J gene is TRBJ1-5, the V gene TRBV6-6; D unresolved. V was clipped by 6 bases and J by 1 base, with 13 bases between them. CDR3 size: 15 residues. CDR1 MNHNY and CDR2 SVGAGI come from the germline V gene (reference sequence). The CDR3 region has the DNA TGTGCCAGCAGCCTCGACTTTGACAGCAATCAGCCCCAGCATTTT. Its protein is CASSLDFDSNQPQHF.

The V and J genes are TRBV27 and TRBJ2-6; D is perhaps TRBD1 or TRBD2 (5 bases each). This CDR3 spans 17 amino acids. V gave up 4 bases and J gave up 0 bases, with 13 bases separating them. Germline V CDR1 and CDR2: MNHEY, SMNVEV (reference sequence). The CDR3 coding sequence is TGTGCCAGCAGTTCCTCGAAGGGGAGCTCTGGGGCCAACGTCCTGACTTTC. Encoded protein: CASSSSKGSSGANVLTF.

Here the CDR3 reads CASSEWTTGNTEAFF. The CDR3 DNA is TGTGCCAGCAGTGAATGGACTACAGGGAACACTGAAGCTTTCTTT. V usage is TRBV6-1 and J usage is TRBJ1-1; possibly TRBD1 for D (5 bases). CDR1 MNHNS and CDR2 SASEGT come from the germline V gene. Trimming took 2 bases from V and 1 from J, leaving 11 bases between them. This CDR3 is built from 15 residues.

This clonotype occurred once. V is TRBV6-6 and J is TRBJ1-1, with D perhaps TRBD1 (5 bases). Germline V gene data show CDR1 as MNHNY and CDR2 as SVGAGI (reference sequence). CDR3 length: 15 residues. V lost 5 bases and J lost 8, with 21 bases in between. DNA of the CDR3: TGTGCCAGCAGTCCCCCCGAGGCGGGGGGAGGGGAAGCTTTCTTT. It encodes CASSPPEAGGGEAFF.

V usage is TRBV2 and J usage is TRBJ2-3; tentatively, D is TRBD1 or TRBD2 (5 bases each). The V and J ends lost 7 bases and 6 bases respectively, with 17 bases between them. The CDR3 consists of 14 residues. CDR1 is SNHLY and CDR2 is FYNNEI in the germline V gene. CDR3 protein: CASTRDRRLDTQYF. CDR3 in DNA: TGTGCCAGCACTCGGGACCGAAGGCTGGATACGCAGTATTTT.

The chain joins TRBV7-6 to TRBJ2-7; 13 positions agree with TRBD2. This CDR3 is 17 amino acids long. Germline V gives CDR1 SGHVS, CDR2 FNYEAQ. J was trimmed by 3 bases and V by 5 bases; bases with no gene match: 10. This chain's CDR3 is CASSPRTSGRSFYEQYF. The CDR3 nucleotides read TGTGCCAGCAGCCCCCGGACTAGCGGGAGATCATTCTACGAGCAGTACTTC.

CDR3 DNA sequence: TGTGCCAGCAGGCCCTCAGGACTCGAAGCTTTCTTT. This encodes CASRPSGLEAFF. The rearrangement links TRBV12-3 or TRBV12-4 to TRBJ1-1, with D uncertain. The germline V and J ends were trimmed by 6 bases and 8 bases, with 13 bases remaining between them. This CDR3 has 12 residues.

This chain joins TRBV12-3 or TRBV12-4 and TRBJ2-7; D is possibly TRBD2 (6 bases). Trimming removed 5 bases from V and 7 bases from J, with 18 bases in between. The CDR3 has 14 residues. This CDR3 reads CASSTGTSTGEQYF. The DNA for the CDR3 is TGTGCCAGCAGTACCGGGACTTCCACGGGGGAGCAGTACTTC.

As regards this clonotype: Its ends do not fully match the called genes, so a read error is possible. The V and J genes are TRBV12-3 or TRBV12-4 and TRBJ2-3; D is ambiguous. This CDR3 is 12 amino acids long. For the CDR3, the DNA is TGTGCCAGCAGTTTAACCACAAATACGCAGTATTTT. It yields the protein CASSLTTNTQYF.

This clonotype was picked up a small number of times. V is TRBV7-2 and J is TRBJ1-2; D remains ambiguous. The CDR3 consists of 16 residues. Per germline, CDR1 SGHTA and CDR2 FQGNSA. Trimming cost V 1 base and J 0 bases, with 12 bases left between them. Here the CDR3 DNA reads TGTGCCAGCAGCTTAGTGGCAAGCACCTCTAACTATGGCTACACCTTC. Translation gives CASSLVASTSNYGYTF. The complete variable domain, with remaining parts taken from reference TRBV7-2 and TRBJ1-2, reads GAGVSQSPSNKVTEKGKDVELRCDPISGHTALYWYRQSLGQGLEFLIYFQGNSAPDKSGLPSDRFSAERTGGSVSTLTIQRTQQEDSAVYLCASSLVASTSNYGYTFGSGTRLTVV.

The chain combines TRBV10-3 with TRBJ2-7; weak D call: TRBD2 (6 bases). The CDR3 extends over 13 amino acids. From germline, CDR1 is ENHRY and CDR2 SYGVKD. Trimming pared 9 bases from V and 2 bases from J, leaving 14 bases between. CDR3 sequence (DNA): TGTGCCATTGGCGGGGAATCTCCCTACGAGCAGTACTTC. Its translation is CAIGGESPYEQYF.

This rearrangement joins TRBV19 to TRBJ1-2; D uncertain. The ends were cut back, 5 bases at V and 7 bases at J, with 17 bases in the middle. The CDR3 is 14 amino acids. Germline V gives CDR1 LNHDA, CDR2 SQIVND (reference sequence). The chain's CDR3 is CASSRTVRLSGYTF. The CDR3 bases are TGTGCCAGTAGTCGCACGGTCCGCCTTTCTGGCTACACCTTC.